These 29 T cell receptor beta chains were all obtained from the same sample, sequenced in a study of T cells in Graves' hyperthyroidism and ophthalmopathy (dated by TCRdb to between 2018 and 2020). Libraries were constructed by multiplex PCR. This sample was sequenced with an Illumina HiSeq 2000. Amplification of TCR beta CDR3 regions was carried out from RNA transcripts. For the first round of RT-PCR on the TCR CDR3, the HTBI primer set was used together with the Qiagen OneStep RT-PCR kit. TCRdb's own reprocessing of the public reads used fastp at Q25 and MiXCR and kept productive beta chains. Records with the same CDR3 protein are collapsed into one entry carrying the most frequent genes and DNA. A total of 620,000 or so distinct CDR3 sequences appear in this sample, more than 12% of them only once. About an eighth of the sample is in the top ten clones. The specimen sequenced was blood. Every receptor here comes from a woman aged 45-65 years with Graves' ophthalmopathy.

This clonotype was seen ten or more times. The rearrangement links TRBV2 to TRBJ2-1; D gene uncertain. V gave up 6 bases and J gave up 7 bases, with 10 bases separating them. CDR3 size: 12 residues. Germline assignment: CDR1 SNHLY and CDR2 FYNNEI. This CDR3 is CASRYTRNEQFF. The CDR3 bases are TGTGCCAGCAGATACACTCGTAATGAGCAGTTCTTC. Using reference TRBV2 and TRBJ2-1 for the parts outside the CDR3, the full variable domain is EPEVTQTPSHQVTQMGQEVILRCVPISNHLYFYWYRQILGQKVEFLVSFYNNEISEKSEIFDDQFSVERPDGSNFTLKIRSTKLEDSAMYFCASRYTRNEQFFGPGTRLTVL.

As concerns this clonotype: This may arise from a read error, as a much more abundant clone is one base away. This CDR3 is CATRDPGLASKQEAQYF. The CDR3 nucleotides read TGTGCCACCAGGGATCCGGGACTAGCGAGCAAACAAGAGGCCCAGTACTTC. This chain joins TRBV15 and TRBJ2-5, with 10 positions matching TRBD2. CDR3 length: 17 amino acids. The germline V gene has CDR1 LNHNV and CDR2 YYDKDF (reference sequence).

The chain carries TRBV5-6 and TRBJ2-3; D is possibly TRBD2 (5 bases). V was clipped by 2 bases and J by 7 bases, with 11 bases between them. Germline V CDR1 and CDR2: SGHDT, YYEEEE. The CDR3 spans 13 residues. The CDR3 DNA reads as TGTGCCAGCAGCTTAAGCGGCAGCTATACGCAGTATTTT. It specifies CASSLSGSYTQYF.

The sample holds a few counts of this clonotype. The chain combines TRBV28 with TRBJ2-3, with TRBD2 matching over 11 bases. The V and J ends lost 2 bases and 8 bases, in that order; junction bases with no gene match: 9. Germline CDR1 reads MDHEN; CDR2 reads SYDVKM. CDR3 length equals 16 residues. This chain's CDR3 is CASSLRSGRVLGTQYF. The DNA of the CDR3 is TGTGCCAGCAGTTTACGTAGCGGGAGGGTATTGGGTACGCAGTATTTT.

This clonotype showed up many times. The V and J genes are TRBV6-1 and TRBJ1-5; TRBD1 aligns across 11 bases. Germline CDR1 is MNHNS and CDR2 is SASEGT. The ends lost 5 bases at V and 7 bases at J; junction bases unmatched: 4. The CDR3 length is 14 residues. The CDR3: CASSSGQGVQPQHF. In DNA form, the CDR3 reads TGTGCCAGCAGTTCGGGACAGGGGGTCCAGCCCCAGCATTTT.

At least ten counts were recorded for this clonotype. The rearrangement joins TRBV19 to TRBJ2-7; 12 bases line up with TRBD1. Germline CDR1 reads LNHDA; CDR2 reads SQIVND (reference sequence). The CDR3 loop spans 15 amino acids. The V and J ends lost 3 bases and 5 bases, in that order; junction bases with no gene match: 5. CDR3 amino acids: CASSMRGTGGDEQYF. CDR3 sequence (DNA): TGTGCCAGTAGTATGCGGGGGACAGGGGGCGACGAGCAGTACTTC. The entire variable domain, with the rest obtained from reference TRBV19 and TRBJ2-7, is as follows: DGGITQSPKYLFRKEGQNVTLSCEQNLNHDAMYWYRQDPGQGLRLIYYSQIVNDFQKGDIAEGYSVSREKKESFPLTVTSAQKNPTAFYLCASSMRGTGGDEQYFGPGTRLTVT.

This clonotype was seen at least ten times. The chain employs TRBV7-3 and TRBJ2-1; 12 bases are a match to TRBD2. This CDR3 comprises 16 residues. Germline values: CDR1 SGHTA, CDR2 FQGTGA. V was pared by 4 bases and J by 4 bases, with 5 bases of the junction left unmatched. DNA of the CDR3: TGTGCCAGCAGCTCCGTGACTAGCGGGAGTTACAATGAGCAGTTCTTC. Translating it yields CASSSVTSGSYNEQFF. Together with reference TRBV7-3 and TRBJ2-1, the CDR3 gives the full variable domain: GAGVSQTPSNKVTEKGKYVELRCDPISGHTALYWYRQSLGQGPEFLIYFQGTGAADDSGLPNDRFFAVRPEGSVSTLKIQRTERGDSAVYLCASSSVTSGSYNEQFFGPGTRLTVL.

The J gene is TRBJ2-3, the V gene TRBV20-1; 10 bases are a match to TRBD2. Germline V gene data show CDR1 as DFQATT and CDR2 as SNEGSKA (reference sequence). CDR3 length equals 15 residues. J gave up 0 bases and V 3 bases, and 3 bases lay outside the gene matches. The CDR3 is CSASLAGGSTDTQYF. In nucleotides, the CDR3 is TGCAGTGCTAGCTTAGCGGGAGGTAGCACAGATACGCAGTATTTT.

The gene calls are TRBV20-1 and TRBJ2-7, with a possible D match to TRBD2 (7 bases). V lost 3 bases and J 7 bases, leaving 22 bases between the germline ends. From germline, CDR1 is DFQATT and CDR2 SNEGSKA (reference sequence). This CDR3 contains 15 residues. The CDR3 sequence: CSARGGGGDREEQYF. CDR3 sequence (DNA): TGCAGTGCTAGGGGTGGAGGGGGGGACCGGGAGGAGCAGTACTTC.

This clonotype was detected ten times or more. This rearrangement joins TRBV6-6 to TRBJ2-5; the D is unclear. Trimming removed 0 bases from V and 5 bases from J, with 7 bases in between. Germline V gene sequence: CDR1 MNHNY, CDR2 SVGAGI (reference sequence). The length of the CDR3 is 13 residues. CDR3: CASSYSGWETQYF. DNA of the CDR3: TGTGCCAGCAGTTACTCAGGCTGGGAGACCCAGTACTTC.

This clonotype was seen a handful of times. A read error may explain this, as a much larger clone is one base away. This chain links TRBV11-3 with TRBJ2-2, with D maybe TRBD1 (5 bases). The germline V and J ends were trimmed by 2 bases and 4 bases, with 8 bases remaining between them. The V gene's germline CDR1 is SGHNT and CDR2 YENEEA. The CDR3 sequence is 14 residues long. CDR3 protein: CASSLRQGTGELFF. The CDR3 DNA sequence: TGTGCCAGCAGCTTACGGCAGGGCACCGGGGAGCTGTTTTTT.

This chain uses TRBV5-1 with TRBJ2-2; 7 bases match TRBD1. This CDR3 comprises 14 residues. CDR1 is SGHRS, CDR2 YFSETQ, per germline. With 2 bases clipped from V and 6 bases from J, the junction kept 4 bases outside the gene matches. The CDR3 region has the DNA TGCGCCAGCAGCTTACAGGGGCGGTCCGGGGAGCTGTTTTTT. Translating gives CASSLQGRSGELFF.

This clonotype has a count of ten or more. This chain links TRBV18 with TRBJ1-1; 10 bases are shared with TRBD1. This CDR3 comprises 15 residues. The trim removed 4 bases at V and 4 bases at J, leaving 6 bases unmatched. CDR1 is KGHSH and CDR2 is LQKENI in the germline V gene. The CDR3 reads CASSQGQGFSTEAFF. The DNA for the CDR3 is TGTGCCAGCTCACAGGGACAGGGGTTCAGCACTGAAGCTTTCTTT. The full variable domain, its missing parts supplied by reference TRBV18 and TRBJ1-1, is NAGVMQNPRHLVRRRGQEARLRCSPMKGHSHVYWYRQLPEEGLKFMVYLQKENIIDESGMPKERFSAEFPKEGPSILRIQQVVRGDSAAYFCASSQGQGFSTEAFFGQGTRLTVV.

This sequence joins TRBV24-1 and TRBJ2-1; 8 positions match TRBD1. Germline CDR1 reads KGHDR; CDR2 reads SFDVKD. Unmatched junction bases numbered 10, after V lost 4 bases and J lost 3 bases. CDR3 length: 17 residues. CDR3 sequence: CATSDTTTGDIYNEQFF. In nucleotides, the CDR3 is TGTGCCACCAGTGACACCACGACAGGGGATATCTACAATGAGCAGTTCTTC.

This clonotype occurred many times. The J gene is TRBJ2-7, the V gene TRBV27; D perhaps matches TRBD2 (5 bases). Germline V lookup: CDR1 MNHEY, CDR2 SMNVEV (reference sequence). This CDR3 is 12 amino acids long. The V and J ends lost 9 bases and 4 bases respectively, with 13 bases between them. The CDR3 coding sequence is TGTGCCAGTAAGACGGGAAGATACGAGCAGTACTTC. It specifies CASKTGRYEQYF.

Points on this clonotype: The junction departs from germline at one end; a sequencing error may be responsible. The chain recombines TRBV28 with TRBJ1-1; 8 positions match TRBD1. CDR3 length: 13 residues. Germline loops: CDR1 MDHEN, CDR2 SYDVKM. CDR3: CASSLTGGTVAFF. DNA of the CDR3: TGTGCCAGCAGTTTAACAGGGGGAACTGTAGCTTTCTTT.

This clonotype came up many times. This chain connects TRBV28 to TRBJ1-5; D is uncertain. Germline values: CDR1 MDHEN, CDR2 SYDVKM. The CDR3 runs to 15 residues. V was trimmed by 4 bases and J by 1 base, leaving 11 bases between them. DNA for the CDR3: TGTGCCAGCAGTTCTGAGGCTGGGAGCAATCAGCCCCAGCATTTT. Amino acids: CASSSEAGSNQPQHF.

The chain carries TRBV7-9 and TRBJ2-1; D might be TRBD1 or TRBD2, each matching 6 bases. Germline lookup yields CDR1 SEHNR and CDR2 FQNEAQ (reference sequence). V was clipped by 6 bases and J by 0 bases, with 21 bases between them. The CDR3 runs to 18 residues. This CDR3 is CASRQPGGGFASYNEQFF. The CDR3 region has the DNA TGTGCCAGCAGACAACCCGGGGGCGGGTTCGCCTCCTACAATGAGCAGTTCTTC.

This clonotype has at least ten counts. This rearrangement joins TRBV27 to TRBJ2-5; the match to TRBD2 covers 7 bases. The length of the CDR3 is 15 residues. The germline gives CDR1 MNHEY, CDR2 SMNVEV (reference sequence). The J segment lost 2 bases and the V segment lost 6 bases, leaving 9 bases of the junction unmatched. In nucleotides, the CDR3 is TGTGCCAGCAGACCGAGCACTAGCGCACAAGAGACCCAGTACTTC. Translation: CASRPSTSAQETQYF.

This clonotype was detected ten times or more. This chain uses TRBV28 with TRBJ2-3, with 13 bases identical to TRBD2. J gave up 4 bases and V 4 bases, and 2 bases lay outside the gene matches. In germline, CDR1 is MDHEN, CDR2 SYDVKM. The CDR3 spans 15 residues. This chain's CDR3 is CASSWTSGSSDTQYF. CDR3 coding DNA: TGTGCCAGCAGTTGGACTAGCGGGAGTTCAGATACGCAGTATTTT.

This clonotype was detected many times. CDR3 sequence: CATKGQNYGYTF. In DNA, the CDR3 is TGTGCCACCAAGGGGCAGAACTATGGCTACACCTTC. This chain connects TRBV28 to TRBJ1-2; TRBD1 is a possible D gene (5 bases). Deletions cut 10 bases from V and 2 bases from J, with 11 bases between. Germline loops: CDR1 MDHEN, CDR2 SYDVKM. CDR3 size: 12 residues.

The CDR3: CASSQGHGQSYEQYF. Here the CDR3 DNA reads TGCGCCAGCAGCCAAGGACATGGACAGTCCTACGAGCAGTACTTC. The chain links TRBV4-1 to TRBJ2-7; tentatively, D is TRBD1 (6 bases). V lost 1 base, J lost 1 base, and 11 bases lay in between. Per the germline V gene, CDR1 is MGHRA and CDR2 is YSYEKL. This CDR3 is built from 15 residues.

The chain uses TRBV7-6 and TRBJ2-2; TRBD2 matches 13 bases. Trimming at V came to 5 bases and at J to 7 bases, leaving 10 bases not matched to a gene. Per the germline V gene, CDR1 is SGHVS and CDR2 is FNYEAQ. The CDR3 loop spans 17 amino acids. The CDR3 loop is CASSPRTSGGSGGELFF. The CDR3 nucleotides are TGTGCCAGCAGCCCCAGGACTAGCGGGGGTTCGGGCGGGGAGCTGTTTTTT.

This clonotype was seen ten or more times. The chain is built from TRBV10-3 and TRBJ2-7, with TRBD1 identical over 7 bases. J was trimmed by 3 bases and V by 6 bases; bases with no gene match: 17. This CDR3 spans 17 amino acids. CDR1 is ENHRY, CDR2 SYGVKD, per germline. CDR3 coding DNA: TGTGCCATCAGCGCAACCACCCCCGGGACAGAGAACTACGAGCAGTACTTC. It is translated as CAISATTPGTENYEQYF.

The rearrangement joins TRBV18 to TRBJ2-2; D tentatively reads TRBD1 or TRBD2 (5 bases each). CDR1 is KGHSH and CDR2 is LQKENI in the germline V gene. There are 15 residues in the CDR3. V was trimmed by 0 bases and J by 6 bases, leaving 11 bases between them. This CDR3 is CASSPPRGAAGELFF. DNA for the CDR3: TGTGCCAGCTCACCACCGAGAGGGGCAGCCGGGGAGCTGTTTTTT.

The chain combines TRBV11-2 with TRBJ2-3; 14 positions agree with TRBD2. The V gene's germline CDR1 is SGHAT and CDR2 FQNNGV. The CDR3 spans 20 residues. Trimming cost V 6 bases and J 3 bases; bases outside gene matches: 17. CDR3 region: CASRKRSGTSGRVLTDTQYF. The CDR3 nucleotides are TGTGCCAGCAGAAAAAGGTCCGGGACTAGCGGGAGAGTACTTACAGATACGCAGTATTTT.

This clonotype has ten or more counts. V is TRBV12-3 or TRBV12-4 and J is TRBJ1-5; D ambiguous. V shed 2 bases and J shed 9 bases, with 8 bases lying between them. This CDR3 comprises 12 residues. CDR3 amino acids: CASSLNDRPQHF. DNA of the CDR3: TGTGCCAGCAGTTTAAATGATCGGCCCCAGCATTTT.

This rearrangement joins TRBV19 to TRBJ2-1; D remains ambiguous. CDR1 and CDR2 from the germline V gene are LNHDA and SQIVND (reference sequence). With 2 bases removed from V and 0 bases from J, the gap between germline ends came to 5 bases. The CDR3 is made up of 14 amino acids. This CDR3 reads CASSIHSSYNEQFF. Here the CDR3 DNA reads TGTGCCAGTAGTATACACAGCTCCTACAATGAGCAGTTCTTC.

The table lists this clonotype with a few counts. The rearrangement joins TRBV20-1 to TRBJ2-1; 12 nucleotides align to TRBD2. The germline V gene encodes CDR1 DFQATT and CDR2 SNEGSKA (reference sequence). The trim removed 3 bases at V and 4 bases at J, leaving 10 bases unmatched. The CDR3 runs 17 residues. The CDR3 protein is CSASLAGGNIGYNEQFF. CDR3 in DNA: TGCAGTGCTAGTCTAGCGGGAGGGAATATTGGGTACAATGAGCAGTTCTTC.